Listed below are T cell receptor beta chains from one sample, sequenced in a study of CD8 T cells in ankylosing spondylitis. TCRdb reanalysed the 5' RACE reads using MiXCR and keeps one entry per CDR3 protein. Among around 150,000 distinct CDR3 sequences listed, under 14% were seen once. Sequencing used blood, either unsorted or a sorted T cell fraction (not recorded which). All receptors come from a male donor with ankylosing spondylitis or in good health (not recorded which). Both conserved end residues are part of each CDR3. A D gene is named only where the DNA matches it firmly. For some rows the clone size is stated as once, few or many, or as a class when expanded; others skip it.

clone_size: -
d_call: -
cdr3_length: 14
v_call: TRBV20-1
j_call: TRBJ1-1
cdr3_aa: CSAAGAPGRTEAFF

clone_size: many
d_call: TRBD2
cdr3_length: 17
v_call: TRBV7-6
j_call: TRBJ2-3
cdr3_aa: CASSLALAGPGGDTQYF

clone_size: few
d_call: -
cdr3_length: 15
v_call: TRBV7-6
j_call: TRBJ2-5
cdr3_aa: CASSLNPGPQETQYF

clone_size: few
d_call: TRBD2
cdr3_length: 14
v_call: TRBV7-6
j_call: TRBJ2-1
cdr3_aa: CASSSPGGTNEQFF

clone_size: few
d_call: TRBD2
cdr3_length: 13
v_call: TRBV20-1
j_call: TRBJ2-7
cdr3_aa: CSARGLAAREQYF

clone_size: many
d_call: -
cdr3_length: 15
v_call: TRBV5-1
j_call: TRBJ1-1
cdr3_aa: CASSSPLGRNTEAFF

clone_size: few
d_call: TRBD2
cdr3_length: 19
v_call: TRBV4-1
j_call: TRBJ2-2
cdr3_aa: CASSQDLGASGRYTGELFF

clone_size: many
d_call: -
cdr3_length: 17
v_call: TRBV6-5
j_call: TRBJ1-4
cdr3_aa: CASSYSTPGQANEKLFF

clone_size: many
d_call: TRBD2
cdr3_length: 14
v_call: TRBV12-3/TRBV12-4
j_call: TRBJ2-1
cdr3_aa: CASSGTSSYNEQFF

clone_size: -
d_call: -
cdr3_length: 13
v_call: TRBV20-1
j_call: TRBJ2-4
cdr3_aa: CSADTGAKNIQYF

clone_size: -
d_call: -
cdr3_length: 13
v_call: TRBV5-5
j_call: TRBJ1-5
cdr3_aa: CASSLDDNQPQHF

clone_size: many
d_call: -
cdr3_length: 14
v_call: TRBV10-3
j_call: TRBJ2-5
cdr3_aa: CAIRPSGLQETQYF

clone_size: many
d_call: TRBD2
cdr3_length: 17
v_call: TRBV12-3/TRBV12-4
j_call: TRBJ2-7
cdr3_aa: CASSSARTSGKPDEQYF

clone_size: -
d_call: -
cdr3_length: 15
v_call: TRBV7-2
j_call: TRBJ2-1
cdr3_aa: CASSLDRRGWNEQFF

clone_size: few
d_call: -
cdr3_length: 12
v_call: TRBV5-1
j_call: TRBJ2-7
cdr3_aa: CASSARGDEQYF

clone_size: -
d_call: TRBD1
cdr3_length: 15
v_call: TRBV6-5
j_call: TRBJ2-2
cdr3_aa: CASSYSTGLTGELFF

clone_size: once
d_call: -
cdr3_length: 13
v_call: TRBV5-1
j_call: TRBJ2-3
cdr3_aa: CATSNAGTDTQYF

clone_size: few
d_call: -
cdr3_length: 13
v_call: TRBV25-1
j_call: TRBJ1-6
cdr3_aa: CASRDSHNSPLHF

clone_size: many
d_call: -
cdr3_length: 15
v_call: TRBV9
j_call: TRBJ2-3
cdr3_aa: CASSVGGRSTDTQYF

clone_size: many
d_call: -
cdr3_length: 14
v_call: TRBV3-1
j_call: TRBJ2-5
cdr3_aa: CASSQARRQETQYF

clone_size: few
d_call: -
cdr3_length: 12
v_call: TRBV20-1
j_call: TRBJ2-3
cdr3_aa: CSARESSYTQYF

clone_size: many
d_call: -
cdr3_length: 12
v_call: TRBV6-5
j_call: TRBJ1-1
cdr3_aa: CASSPGLTEAFF

clone_size: many
d_call: -
cdr3_length: 15
v_call: TRBV20-1
j_call: TRBJ2-1
cdr3_aa: CSASDRQANYNEQFF

clone_size: -
d_call: TRBD2
cdr3_length: 13
v_call: TRBV2
j_call: TRBJ2-5
cdr3_aa: CASSDRQRGTQYF

clone_size: many
d_call: TRBD2
cdr3_length: 16
v_call: TRBV6-1
j_call: TRBJ2-2
cdr3_aa: CASSWTRGSNTGELFF

clone_size: many
d_call: -
cdr3_length: 12
v_call: TRBV24-1
j_call: TRBJ2-3
cdr3_aa: CATSDFSDTQYF

clone_size: many
d_call: -
cdr3_length: 14
v_call: TRBV29-1
j_call: TRBJ2-1
cdr3_aa: CSVETGAVGNEQFF

clone_size: many
d_call: -
cdr3_length: 14
v_call: TRBV2
j_call: TRBJ2-5
cdr3_aa: CASSTSGGQETQYF

clone_size: many
d_call: -
cdr3_length: 16
v_call: TRBV7-8
j_call: TRBJ2-3
cdr3_aa: CASSLGVTVRTDTQYF

clone_size: many
d_call: -
cdr3_length: 13
v_call: TRBV29-1
j_call: TRBJ1-2
cdr3_aa: CSVDSAGPYGYTF

clone_size: -
d_call: TRBD1
cdr3_length: 14
v_call: TRBV5-1
j_call: TRBJ1-1
cdr3_aa: CASSVQGVGTEAFF

clone_size: -
d_call: -
cdr3_length: 14
v_call: TRBV5-1
j_call: TRBJ2-7
cdr3_aa: CASSLSGDSYEQYF

clone_size: -
d_call: TRBD1
cdr3_length: 15
v_call: TRBV19
j_call: TRBJ1-6
cdr3_aa: CASSATGTGDSPLHF

clone_size: many
d_call: TRBD2
cdr3_length: 11
v_call: TRBV20-1
j_call: TRBJ2-5
cdr3_aa: CSASGGETQYF

clone_size: -
d_call: -
cdr3_length: 16
v_call: TRBV7-2
j_call: TRBJ2-7
cdr3_aa: CASSPSLVGGFYEQYF

clone_size: -
d_call: TRBD1
cdr3_length: 16
v_call: TRBV12-3/TRBV12-4
j_call: TRBJ1-1
cdr3_aa: CASSLGQGLMNTEAFF

clone_size: many
d_call: -
cdr3_length: 13
v_call: TRBV10-3
j_call: TRBJ2-3
cdr3_aa: CATRTRITDTQYF

clone_size: few
d_call: -
cdr3_length: 15
v_call: TRBV5-6
j_call: TRBJ2-6
cdr3_aa: CASSLSGSGANVLTF

clone_size: many
d_call: TRBD2
cdr3_length: 19
v_call: TRBV5-1
j_call: TRBJ2-1
cdr3_aa: CASSLAELAGGPAYNEQFF

clone_size: many
d_call: -
cdr3_length: 15
v_call: TRBV5-1
j_call: TRBJ2-2
cdr3_aa: CASSSDVPGTGELFF

clone_size: -
d_call: TRBD2
cdr3_length: 15
v_call: TRBV7-9
j_call: TRBJ2-5
cdr3_aa: CASSVSGGIEETQYF

clone_size: few
d_call: TRBD1
cdr3_length: 17
v_call: TRBV19
j_call: TRBJ2-1
cdr3_aa: CASSKTSLRPGQNEQFF

clone_size: many
d_call: -
cdr3_length: 14
v_call: TRBV6-2/TRBV6-3
j_call: TRBJ2-5
cdr3_aa: CASSYTTMQETQYF

clone_size: many
d_call: TRBD2
cdr3_length: 16
v_call: TRBV3-1
j_call: TRBJ2-5
cdr3_aa: CASSQELAGYGETQYF